This T cell receptor beta chain appears in the sequencing data of a study of radiotherapy plus CTLA-4 blockade in lung cancer. This CDR3 spans 12 amino acids. TCRdb's copy holds only in-frame clones and misses some; the assay was immunoSEQ multiplex PCR. The profile shows 47,000 or so clones, about 85% of them singletons. J is TRBJ1-2 and V is TRBV21-1; TRBD1 reflects the table's D call only, with no check against the DNA. TRBV21-1 is tagged as a pseudogene. This sequence originates from a human donor with non-small cell lung cancer whose response to radiotherapy plus ipilimumab could not be evaluated. Sequencing used peripheral blood, obtained from a patient treated with radiotherapy plus ipilimumab. The CDR3 sequence is CASSTGQENYTF. The CDR3, as DNA: TGTGCCAGCAGCACGGGACAGGAGAACTACACCTTC.